What follows are 32 T cell receptor beta chains derived from one specimen sequenced in a study of T cell responses to AZD1222 COVID-19 vaccine. Sequencing used immunoSEQ multiplex PCR; TCRdb keeps in-frame clones, though not all of them. In the table there are fewer than 150,000 clones, just over 85% of which are singletons. The sample consisted of peripheral blood, taken on day 0 of AZD1222 vaccination. The source of these receptors is an adult in good health.

This clone was seen a single time. The J gene is TRBJ1-3, the V gene TRBV30; D is ambiguous. This CDR3 has 13 amino acids. Per germline, CDR1 GTSNPN and CDR2 SVGIG (reference sequence). V lost 3 bases, J lost 0 bases, and 6 bases lay in between. The chain's CDR3 is CAWRQSSGNTIYF. The CDR3 DNA is TGTGCCTGGAGGCAGAGCTCTGGAAACACCATATATTTT.

V is TRBV13 and J is TRBJ1-6; perhaps TRBD1 as D (5 bases). CDR1 is PRHDT and CDR2 is FYEKMQ in the germline V gene (reference sequence). The CDR3 sequence is 18 residues long. V lost 0 bases and J 0 bases, leaving 12 bases between the germline ends. CDR3: CASSLGVWRGSYNSPLHF. In DNA, the CDR3 is TGTGCCAGCAGCTTAGGGGTATGGAGGGGCTCCTATAATTCACCCCTCCACTTT.

The rearrangement joins TRBV19 to TRBJ2-1, with TRBD2 identical over 9 bases. The CDR3 totals 17 residues. The ends lost 4 bases at V and 6 bases at J; junction bases unmatched: 13. From germline, CDR1 is LNHDA and CDR2 SQIVND (reference sequence). The CDR3 protein is CASSTRYGGRASNEQFF. The CDR3 DNA reads TGTGCCAGTAGTACCCGATATGGCGGGAGGGCCTCCAATGAGCAGTTCTTC.

The CDR3 nucleotides are TGTGCCAGTAGTATTGGGGGGACATTTGGCCGCTATGGCTACACCTTC. Its protein is CASSIGGTFGRYGYTF. The chain recombines TRBV19 with TRBJ1-2; the D gene is possibly TRBD1 (6 bases). The CDR3 has 16 amino acids. Trimming removed 3 bases at V and 4 bases at J, with 18 bases between. CDR1 is LNHDA and CDR2 is SQIVND in the germline V gene (reference sequence).

DNA for the CDR3: TGTGCCAGCTCACCATTCCGGGGAGAGACCGGGGAGCTGTTTTTT. Its translation: CASSPFRGETGELFF. V is TRBV18 and J is TRBJ2-2, with a tentative D call TRBD2 (5 bases). This CDR3 spans 15 amino acids. Germline V gene sequence: CDR1 KGHSH, CDR2 LQKENI. V lost 2 bases, J lost 5 bases, and 12 bases lay in between.

This chain joins TRBV30 and TRBJ1-3; D remains ambiguous. The CDR3 is made up of 14 amino acids. Between the trimmed V and J ends, which lost 0 bases and 0 bases, there was a span of 6 bases. Germline CDR1 is GTSNPN and CDR2 is SVGIG (reference sequence). The CDR3 region has the DNA TGTGCCTGGAGTGTAGCTGTCTCTGGAAACACCATATATTTT. It yields the protein CAWSVAVSGNTIYF.

This clone was observed a handful of times. The chain carries TRBV7-8 and TRBJ2-1; D ambiguous. From germline, CDR1 is SGHVS and CDR2 FQNEAQ. The CDR3 spans 14 residues. V lost 2 bases, J lost 6 bases, and 11 bases lay in between. CDR3 sequence (DNA): TGTGCCAGCAGCTTATCTTTAGGTCCCAATGAGCAGTTCTTC. Translation gives CASSLSLGPNEQFF. The full variable domain, rest sourced from reference TRBV7-8 and TRBJ2-1, is GAGVSQSPRYKVAKRGQDVALRCDPISGHVSLFWYQQALGQGPEFLTYFQNEAQLDKSGLPSDRFFAERPEGSVSTLKIQRTQQEDSAVYLCASSLSLGPNEQFFGPGTRLTVL.

DNA for the CDR3: TGTGCCAGCAGCGCCCAGGGGGTGACCTACGAGCAGTACTTC. Protein sequence: CASSAQGVTYEQYF. The chain recombines TRBV5-6 with TRBJ2-7, with 7 bases that match TRBD1. The CDR3 is 14 amino acids. V trimming: 4 bases; J trimming: 2 bases; junction bases outside the gene matches: 6. Germline V gene data show CDR1 as SGHDT and CDR2 as YYEEEE.

The rearrangement joins TRBV9 to TRBJ2-5, with D perhaps TRBD2 (5 bases). Trimming took 0 bases from V and 5 from J, leaving 14 bases between them. Germline V gene sequence: CDR1 SGDLS, CDR2 YYNGEE. The CDR3 consists of 15 residues. CDR3: CASSVGNGRGETQYF. CDR3 coding DNA: TGTGCCAGCAGCGTAGGAAACGGAAGAGGGGAGACCCAGTACTTC.

This clone was seen a handful of times. The rearrangement uses TRBV27 and TRBJ1-6; 7 nucleotides align to TRBD1. In germline, CDR1 is MNHEY, CDR2 SMNVEV (reference sequence). The CDR3 spans 16 residues. V was pared by 4 bases and J by 7 bases, with 10 bases of the junction left unmatched. CDR3 nucleotides: TGTGCCAGCAGTTATACACACAGGGGTCTCAATTCACCCCTCCACTTT. It encodes CASSYTHRGLNSPLHF.

This clone was counted a single time. The chain carries TRBV7-2 and TRBJ1-3; unclear D gene. The length of the CDR3 is 14 residues. The ends were cut back, 3 bases at V and 0 bases at J, with 6 bases in the middle. Germline-derived CDR1 and CDR2 are SGHTA and FQGNSA. In nucleotides, the CDR3 is TGTGCCAGCAGCTTTGACCTCTCTGGAAACACCATATATTTT. Translation gives CASSFDLSGNTIYF.

A word on this clone: A much larger clone lies one base from this, so it may be a read error. The CDR3 DNA is TGTGCCAGTAGTATAGTCGGGGGCAATCAGCCCCAGCATTTT. It specifies CASSIVGGNQPQHF. The rearrangement uses TRBV19 and TRBJ1-5; D gene ambiguous. Trimming shortened V by 1 base and J by 2 bases, and 6 bases separated the two germline ends. This CDR3 is 14 amino acids long. The germline gives CDR1 LNHDA, CDR2 SQIVND (reference sequence).

V usage is TRBV28 and J usage is TRBJ2-3, with D unresolved. The CDR3 extends over 15 amino acids. Germline V lookup: CDR1 MDHEN, CDR2 SYDVKM. Trimming took off 6 bases at V and 0 bases at J, with 13 bases between the two ends. CDR3 DNA sequence: TGTGCCAGCAGCTCCGATAGTTCTAGCACAGATACGCAGTATTTT. It encodes CASSSDSSSTDTQYF.

This chain connects TRBV9 to TRBJ1-4; D remains ambiguous. CDR1 is SGDLS and CDR2 is YYNGEE in the germline V gene. The CDR3 spans 13 residues. V was pared by 4 bases and J by 6 bases, with 10 bases between. CDR3 bases: TGTGCCAGCAGCCCCTCCTCTCATGAAAAACTGTTTTTT. Translation gives CASSPSSHEKLFF.

This chain uses TRBV9 with TRBJ1-5; D is unclear. The CDR3 has 14 residues. With 3 bases removed from V and 7 bases from J, the gap between germline ends came to 14 bases. Germline values: CDR1 SGDLS, CDR2 YYNGEE. The CDR3 DNA is TGTGCCAGCAGCGCTTACACGCTGGGCCAGCCCCAGCATTTT. This sequence encodes CASSAYTLGQPQHF.

The chain combines TRBV5-4 with TRBJ1-5; 7 bases align to TRBD1. V lost 2 bases to trimming and J lost 6 bases; unmatched junction nucleotides: 8. Looked up from germline, CDR1 is SGHNT and CDR2 is YYREEE (reference sequence). The CDR3 is 15 residues long. The CDR3 region is CASSFGTGEGQPQHF. As DNA, the CDR3 is TGTGCCAGCAGCTTCGGCACAGGGGAAGGTCAGCCCCAGCATTTT.

This chain joins TRBV28 and TRBJ1-2; D call uncertain. CDR1 is MDHEN and CDR2 is SYDVKM in the germline V gene. This CDR3 is built from 12 residues. Trimming left V 3 bases short and J 8 bases short, with 10 bases between. CDR3 nucleotides: TGTGCCAGCAGTTTTGTGGGCAAAGGCTACACCTTC. It specifies CASSFVGKGYTF.

V usage is TRBV10-1 and J usage is TRBJ2-7; 11 nucleotides agree with TRBD2. The V gene's germline CDR1 is WNHNN and CDR2 SYGVQD (reference sequence). V dropped 5 bases and J dropped 3; count of bases not matched to a gene: 6. This CDR3 contains 15 residues. The CDR3 nucleotides are TGCGCCAGCAGTCCCACTAGCGGGAGTATCTACGAGCAGTACTTC. This sequence encodes CASSPTSGSIYEQYF.

V is TRBV5-5 and J is TRBJ2-2; 9 bases fit TRBD2. The germline V gene encodes CDR1 SGHKS and CDR2 YYEKEE (reference sequence). The ends lost 3 bases at V and 9 bases at J; junction bases unmatched: 6. The CDR3 is made up of 14 amino acids. CDR3 bases: TGTGCCAGCAGCTCCTATAGCGGGAGAAGGGAGCTGTTTTTT. This translates into CASSSYSGRRELFF. Supplemented by reference TRBV5-5 and TRBJ2-2, the full variable domain reads DAGVTQSPTHLIKTRGQQVTLRCSPISGHKSVSWYQQVLGQGPQFIFQYYEKEERGRGNFPDRFSARQFPNYSSELNVNALLLGDSALYLCASSSYSGRRELFFGEGSRLTVL.

V gene TRBV5-1 combines with J gene TRBJ2-3, with a weak D call TRBD1 (6 bases). Trimming removed 0 bases at V and 2 bases at J, with 13 bases between. The CDR3 consists of 16 residues. Germline CDR1 SGHRS, CDR2 YFSETQ. This chain's CDR3 is CASSLGRDILTDTQYF. CDR3 nucleotides: TGCGCCAGCAGCTTGGGCCGGGACATCCTCACAGATACGCAGTATTTT.

The chain joins TRBV6-5 to TRBJ2-7, with D possibly called TRBD1 or TRBD2 (5 bases each). Germline-derived CDR1 and CDR2 are MNHEY and SVGAGI. The ends were cut back, 10 bases at V and 3 bases at J, with 10 bases in the middle. CDR3 size: 11 residues. Here the CDR3 reads CATTGGYEQYF. DNA for the CDR3: TGTGCCACCACTGGGGGCTACGAGCAGTACTTC.

The DNA for the CDR3 is TGTGCCAGCAGCCCCCGGGATGAGATTGAGCAGTTCTTC. Amino acids: CASSPRDEIEQFF. The genes are TRBV7-9 and TRBJ2-1; D perhaps matches TRBD2 (5 bases). The CDR3 runs to 13 residues. The germline gives CDR1 SEHNR, CDR2 FQNEAQ (reference sequence). Trimming stripped 5 bases from V and 9 bases from J, with 14 bases between.

The J gene is TRBJ2-7, the V gene TRBV6-5, with D possibly being TRBD2 (6 bases). The CDR3 contains 14 residues. The ends were cut back, 2 bases at V and 2 bases at J, with 10 bases in the middle. The germline CDR1 and CDR2 sequences are MNHEY and SVGAGI. In DNA form, the CDR3 reads TGTGCCAGCAGTTACCGGAGGGTTGCCTACGAGCAGTACTTC. As protein: CASSYRRVAYEQYF.

V usage is TRBV3-1 (or the pseudogene TRBV3-2) and J usage is TRBJ2-1; 8 bases map to TRBD2. Germline CDR1 LGHDT, CDR2 YNNKEL (reference sequence). The CDR3 consists of 19 residues. V shed 3 bases, J shed 0 bases, and the junction held 13 bases outside the gene matches. The CDR3 coding sequence is TGTGCCAGCAGCCACTTCCGTTCGGGAGGGGCTGGCTCCTACAATGAGCAGTTCTTC. As protein: CASSHFRSGGAGSYNEQFF.

The genes are TRBV18 and TRBJ2-7; possibly TRBD1 for D (6 bases). In germline, CDR1 is KGHSH, CDR2 LQKENI. The ends were cut back, 4 bases at V and 3 bases at J, with 19 bases in the middle. The length of the CDR3 is 16 residues. CDR3 bases: TGTGCCAGCTCACGGGTCCCGGGACACAGCCGCTACGAGCAGTACTTC. Translating gives CASSRVPGHSRYEQYF.

This chain connects TRBV3-1 (or the pseudogene TRBV3-2) to TRBJ1-2; D is uncertain. CDR3 length: 16 residues. Trimming cost V 4 bases and J 0 bases, with 15 bases left between them. The germline V gene encodes CDR1 LGHDT and CDR2 YNNKEL (reference sequence). The CDR3, as DNA: TGTGCCAGCAGCCTCAGCCAATCACGAACTAACTATGGCTACACCTTC. As protein: CASSLSQSRTNYGYTF.

The rearrangement links TRBV7-8 to TRBJ1-2; D not resolved. This CDR3 contains 15 residues. The germline gives CDR1 SGHVS, CDR2 FQNEAQ. V gave up 5 bases and J gave up 4 bases, with 17 bases separating them. The CDR3 loop is CASSPDLFTVYGYTF. The CDR3 nucleotides are TGTGCCAGCAGCCCCGACCTCTTCACGGTCTATGGCTACACCTTC.

This clone has a handful of counts. This chain joins TRBV2 and TRBJ1-1, with 10 bases matching TRBD1. In germline, CDR1 is SNHLY, CDR2 FYNNEI. J lost 1 base, V lost 10 bases, and 6 bases had no gene match. The CDR3 loop spans 14 amino acids. CDR3 in DNA: TGTGCCACCCAAGGGGACAGGGGGAACACTGAAGCTTTCTTT. Protein product: CATQGDRGNTEAFF.

V is TRBV3-1 (or the pseudogene TRBV3-2) and J is TRBJ1-2, with 7 bases fitting TRBD1. This CDR3 region has 15 residues. The J segment lost 6 bases and the V segment lost 4 bases, leaving 11 bases of the junction unmatched. The germline V gene encodes CDR1 LGHDT and CDR2 YNNKEL (reference sequence). CDR3 loop: CASSLRHGGGDGYTF. DNA for the CDR3: TGTGCCAGCAGCCTTCGTCATGGAGGGGGCGATGGCTACACCTTC.

The chain has TRBV11-2 and TRBJ2-7, with D possibly being TRBD1 (5 bases). CDR3 length equals 17 residues. The V and J ends lost 0 bases and 3 bases respectively, with 18 bases between them. Germline V gene data show CDR1 as SGHAT and CDR2 as FQNNGV. Here the CDR3 reads CASSLEPRGRANYEQYF. The CDR3 DNA reads TGTGCCAGCAGCTTAGAACCCCGAGGCAGGGCAAACTACGAGCAGTACTTC.

V usage is TRBV5-5 and J usage is TRBJ2-7; TRBD1 aligns across 7 bases. The CDR3 totals 14 residues. V was clipped by 4 bases and J by 3 bases; unmatched bases: 7. Germline V gene lookup returns CDR1 SGHKS and CDR2 YYEKEE (reference sequence). CDR3 DNA: TGTGCCAGCAGCGGAATGACAGGGCTCTACGAGCAGTACTTC. It codes for CASSGMTGLYEQYF. The whole variable domain, filled in from reference TRBV5-5 and TRBJ2-7, reads DAGVTQSPTHLIKTRGQQVTLRCSPISGHKSVSWYQQVLGQGPQFIFQYYEKEERGRGNFPDRFSARQFPNYSSELNVNALLLGDSALYLCASSGMTGLYEQYFGPGTRLTVT.

This chain links TRBV29-1 with TRBJ1-1; D call uncertain. The CDR3 consists of 11 residues. The germline V and J ends were trimmed by 2 bases and 10 bases, with 11 bases remaining between them. CDR1 is SQVTM and CDR2 is ANQGSEA in the germline V gene. The CDR3 protein is CSVENGLGAFF. The CDR3 DNA reads as TGCAGCGTTGAAAATGGCCTGGGAGCTTTCTTT.